The source of this TCR beta chain is a study of blood T cell repertoires in COVID-19. About the study: Whether acute or convalescent, the COVID-19 samples came from the United States, Italy and Spain. Sample material is recorded as cDNA or gDNA derived from T cells, B-cell-depleted T cells, or PBMCs.

Sequencing was performed with immunoSEQ multiplex PCR; in TCRdb, only in-frame clones are kept and a portion is missing. The table includes 350,000 to 400,000 clones, approximately 87% detected once. The TCR originated in a middle-aged man in a cohort exposed to, infected with or recovered from COVID-19 (not recorded which). What was sequenced was PBMCs or T cells enriched from blood (not recorded which).

The CDR3 loop reads CASSVEGGANSPLHF. The DNA for the CDR3 is TGTGCCAGCAGCGTAGAAGGGGGCGCGAATTCACCCCTCCACTTT. The gene calls are TRBV9 and TRBJ1-6; 7 positions agree with TRBD1. J gave up 7 bases and V 0 bases, and 4 bases lay outside the gene matches. This CDR3 is 15 amino acids long. Germline V gives CDR1 SGDLS, CDR2 YYNGEE. Full variable domain (missing parts from reference TRBV9 and TRBJ1-6): DSGVTQTPKHLITATGQRVTLRCSPRSGDLSVYWYQQSLDQGLQFLIQYYNGEERAKGNILERFSAQQFPDLHSELNLSSLELGDSALYFCASSVEGGANSPLHFGNGTRLTVT.